This TCR beta chain is from a study of blood T cell repertoires in COVID-19. The overall study: Samples of COVID-19 (acute and convalescent) were obtained from the United States, Italy and Spain.

Enrolled through a virtual design, the participants were between roughly 18 and 100 years of age and came from around 25 US areas. Participants were placed into cohorts based on the clinical history they reported. Authors' data handling: Estimation of nucleated cell counts was performed using reference gene primer amplification. Sequencing used immunoSEQ multiplex PCR; TCRdb keeps in-frame clones, though not all of them. The V and J calls and clone size come from that table; D and trimming were worked out from the DNA. The table records more than 300,000 clones, around 89% of them present only once. Germline values: CDR1 MNHEY, CDR2 SVGAGI. Trimming took 7 bases from V and 7 from J, leaving 20 bases between them. The CDR3 is made up of 15 amino acids.

This receptor was identified in a woman aged 18-30 years who had recovered from COVID-19. The sample comprised PBMCs or T cells enriched from blood (not recorded which). V and J are TRBV6-5 and TRBJ1-5; a possible D gene is TRBD1 (5 bases). The CDR3 sequence: CASMEVRANFQPQHF. The CDR3 bases are TGTGCCAGCATGGAAGTCAGGGCCAACTTCCAGCCCCAGCATTTT.